What follows is one TCR beta chain and its context. Original handling: Reference gene primer amplification gave estimated nucleated cell counts. Some clones are missing from TCRdb's copy, which holds only in-frame ones; the method was immunoSEQ multiplex PCR. V, J and clone size are taken as reported in that table, and D and trimming were inferred from the DNA itself. The sample records about 230,000 clones, 75% to 85% being singletons. The data originate from a study of blood T cell repertoires in COVID-19. The CDR3 extends over 16 amino acids. The V end lost 3 bases, the J end lost 3 bases, and 18 bases lay between the germline ends. The germline V gene has CDR1 SEHNR and CDR2 FQNEAQ (reference sequence).

V gene TRBV7-9 combines with J gene TRBJ2-7, with a weak D call TRBD1 (6 bases). This clonotype was sampled from a young woman with COVID-19, enrolled during active disease. Sequencing was performed on peripheral blood. The CDR3, as DNA: TGTGCCAGCAGCTTTGACCGGGACAACGCATTCTACGAGCAGTACTTC. Its protein is CASSFDRDNAFYEQYF.